Each of the 22 T cell receptor beta chains below was sequenced from the same sample in a study of beta chain features in type 1 diabetes. cDNA synthesis used the whole RNA isolate, giving expressed TCRB sequences. This table comes from immunoSEQ multiplex PCR, and its TCRdb copy is limited to in-frame clones, with some not included. Of some 500,000 clones in the sample, more than 9.5% were seen once. Sequencing input: naive CD4+ T cells from blood. All receptors come from a woman between 18 and 30 years old in good health.

The table lists this clone with a few counts. The rearrangement links TRBV7-9 to TRBJ1-1; TRBD1 agrees at 9 bases. Germline-derived CDR1 and CDR2 are SEHNR and FQNEAQ (reference sequence). The V and J ends lost 7 bases and 3 bases, in that order; junction bases with no gene match: 9. This CDR3 has 15 amino acids. The CDR3 DNA is TGTGCCAGCAAACCGGGACAGGGAGGGGACACTGAAGCTTTCTTT. Its translation: CASKPGQGGDTEAFF.

This clone was found many times. The CDR3 loop reads CASSALAGGTEQYF. The CDR3 DNA reads as TGTGCCAGCAGCGCGCTAGCGGGAGGAACCGAGCAGTACTTC. The genes are TRBV7-9 and TRBJ2-7; 11 bases align to TRBD2. With V trimmed by 5 bases and J by 6 bases, 6 bases remained unmatched. The CDR3 consists of 14 residues. Germline CDR1 SEHNR, CDR2 FQNEAQ (reference sequence).

This clone has only a few counts. The genes are TRBV30 and TRBJ2-1; 8 positions agree with TRBD2. From germline, CDR1 is GTSNPN and CDR2 SVGIG (reference sequence). The CDR3 runs 17 residues. The junction had 13 bases not matched to a gene; V was cut back by 2 bases and J by 4 bases. CDR3 bases: TGTGCCTGGAGTAGGGGTAGCGGGACAATACTATACAATGAGCAGTTCTTC. This translates into CAWSRGSGTILYNEQFF.

The J gene is TRBJ2-3, the V gene TRBV7-8; 9 bases map to TRBD2. The CDR3 totals 16 residues. V lost 4 bases, J lost 0 bases, and 5 bases stayed unmatched. Germline CDR1 SGHVS, CDR2 FQNEAQ. CDR3 sequence (DNA): TGTGCCAGCAGCTCGGCGGGACTAGCTAGCACAGATACGCAGTATTTT. This sequence encodes CASSSAGLASTDTQYF.

This sequence joins TRBV30 and TRBJ2-4; no firm D call. Trimming took off 3 bases at V and 0 bases at J, with 15 bases between the two ends. The germline gives CDR1 GTSNPN, CDR2 SVGIG (reference sequence). The CDR3 spans 16 residues. The CDR3 nucleotides are TGTGCCTGGAGCCTTTCTCTTCGGGTAGCCAAAAACATTCAGTACTTC. It encodes CAWSLSLRVAKNIQYF.

The CDR3 nucleotides read TGTGCCAGCAGTTTTCAGGGGGGATTGACTAATGAAAAACTGTTTTTT. Translated: CASSFQGGLTNEKLFF. The chain employs TRBV28 and TRBJ1-4, with 7 bases fitting TRBD1. V dropped 3 bases and J dropped 2; count of bases not matched to a gene: 6. CDR1 and CDR2 from the germline V gene are MDHEN and SYDVKM. There are 16 residues in the CDR3.

The chain's CDR3 is CASSHVRGLENEQFF. CDR3 coding DNA: TGTGCCAGCAGCCACGTTCGGGGCCTGGAGAATGAGCAGTTCTTC. J is TRBJ2-1 and V is TRBV7-2; either TRBD1 or TRBD2 may fit D (5 bases each). V shed 5 bases and J shed 7 bases, with 18 bases lying between them. The CDR3 is 15 residues long. The germline gives CDR1 SGHTA, CDR2 FQGNSA.

This clone occurred a few times. The DNA for the CDR3 is TGTGCCAGCAGCTTAGGTTGGGAAAAAGACACCGGGGAGCTGTTTTTT. Amino acid sequence: CASSLGWEKDTGELFF. This chain joins TRBV7-9 and TRBJ2-2, with unresolved D. CDR3 size: 16 residues. The germline CDR1 and CDR2 sequences are SEHNR and FQNEAQ (reference sequence). The ends were cut back, 1 base at V and 3 bases at J, with 12 bases in the middle.

CDR3 bases: TGTGCCAGCAGTTTGAGAGGATCCGAAGCTTTCTTT. Protein product: CASSLRGSEAFF. V and J are TRBV27 and TRBJ1-1; D remains ambiguous. The V end was cut by 3 bases, the J end by 8 bases, with 10 bases between. CDR3 length equals 12 residues. CDR1 is MNHEY, CDR2 SMNVEV, per germline (reference sequence).

The V gene is TRBV29-1, the J gene TRBJ2-5; the D gene could be TRBD1 or TRBD2 (6 bases each). Trimming left V 7 bases short and J 4 bases short, with 16 bases between. Germline CDR1 is SQVTM and CDR2 is ANQGSEA. This CDR3 spans 13 amino acids. CDR3 in amino acids: CSGGAGGGETQYF. CDR3 bases: TGCAGCGGTGGTGCCGGGGGCGGAGAGACCCAGTACTTC.

For this clone: A much larger clone lies a single base off, so this may be a read error. Other DNA sequences in this specimen translate into the identical CDR3. The gene calls are TRBV29-1 and TRBJ2-7; D remains ambiguous. Germline assignment: CDR1 SQVTM and CDR2 ANQGSEA. The V and J ends lost 6 bases and 2 bases respectively, with 11 bases between them. There are 12 residues in the CDR3. CDR3: CSVRGQAYEQYF. CDR3 nucleotide sequence: TGCAGCGTACGTGGGCAAGCCTACGAGCAGTACTTC.

The V gene is TRBV19, the J gene TRBJ2-1, with 12 bases that match TRBD2. This CDR3 has 14 amino acids. The V and J ends lost 3 bases and 8 bases, in that order; junction bases with no gene match: 2. CDR1 is LNHDA and CDR2 is SQIVND in the germline V gene (reference sequence). CDR3 sequence: CASSILAGGYEQFF. DNA for the CDR3: TGTGCCAGTAGTATCCTAGCGGGAGGGTATGAGCAGTTCTTC.

The chain uses TRBV29-1 and TRBJ2-6; D is possibly TRBD1 or TRBD2 (5 bases each). Trimming pared 2 bases from V and 2 bases from J, leaving 7 bases between. The CDR3 is 14 residues long. The V gene's germline CDR1 is SQVTM and CDR2 ANQGSEA. CDR3 sequence reads: CSVERGAGANVLTF. The DNA for the CDR3 is TGCAGCGTTGAACGAGGGGCTGGGGCCAACGTCCTGACTTTC. The whole variable domain, remainder taken from reference TRBV29-1 and TRBJ2-6, is SAVISQKPSRDICQRGTSLTIQCQVDSQVTMMFWYRQQPGQSLTLIATANQGSEATYESGFVIDKFPISRPNLTFSTLTVSNMSPEDSSIYLCSVERGAGANVLTFGAGSRLTVL.

This clone has just a few counts. The chain recombines TRBV11-2 with TRBJ2-7; D is undetermined. CDR1 and CDR2 (germline): SGHAT, FQNNGV. Trimming stripped 1 base from V and 6 bases from J, with 7 bases between. The CDR3 has 12 amino acids. CDR3 coding DNA: TGTGCCAGCAGCTTAGTACCCGGCGAGCAGTACTTC. It yields the protein CASSLVPGEQYF.

V usage is TRBV9 and J usage is TRBJ2-6, with D perhaps matching TRBD2 (5 bases). This CDR3 region has 12 residues. The germline V gene has CDR1 SGDLS and CDR2 YYNGEE. Trimming stripped 8 bases from V and 2 bases from J, with 5 bases between. CDR3 in DNA: TGTGCCAGGAGGGCTGGGGCCAACGTCCTGACTTTC. It encodes CARRAGANVLTF.

This chain links TRBV15 with TRBJ2-3, with a tentative D call TRBD1 (5 bases). V dropped 4 bases and J dropped 6 bases, with 14 bases sitting between them. Germline-derived CDR1 and CDR2 are LNHNV and YYDKDF (reference sequence). The CDR3 loop spans 14 amino acids. The CDR3 loop is CATSTQIGADTQYF. In DNA form, the CDR3 reads TGTGCCACCAGCACTCAGATAGGGGCCGATACGCAGTATTTT.

This clone was counted a few times. The CDR3 DNA follows: TGTGCCAGCAGTGTGAGCGGGGGCTACACAGATACGCAGTATTTT. Translated: CASSVSGGYTDTQYF. The chain recombines TRBV2 with TRBJ2-3; 8 nucleotides align to TRBD2. From germline, CDR1 is SNHLY and CDR2 FYNNEI. The CDR3 has 15 amino acids. V shed 4 bases and J 2 bases; nucleotides not matched to a gene: 5.

V gene TRBV4-1 combines with J gene TRBJ2-3; D gene uncertain. The CDR3 spans 17 residues. V lost 3 bases, J lost 5 bases, and 21 bases lay in between. CDR1 is MGHRA, CDR2 YSYEKL, per germline. The CDR3 DNA is TGCGCCAGCAGCCAGCCCCTGGTTAGGGCTTTAAGAGATACGCAGTATTTT. Amino acids: CASSQPLVRALRDTQYF.

This clone was found a few times. The chain joins TRBV6-6 to TRBJ1-6; D unclear. V lost 2 bases and J lost 8, with 7 bases in between. Germline V lookup: CDR1 MNHNY, CDR2 SVGAGI (reference sequence). CDR3 size: 13 residues. The CDR3 bases are TGTGCCAGCAGTTACATTGTCGATTCACCCCTCCACTTT. Translation gives CASSYIVDSPLHF.

The chain has TRBV7-9 and TRBJ2-5; no reliable D call. The germline V and J ends were trimmed by 4 bases and 0 bases, with 6 bases remaining between them. This CDR3 region has 13 residues. Germline lookup yields CDR1 SEHNR and CDR2 FQNEAQ (reference sequence). The CDR3 DNA follows: TGTGCCAGCAGCTATACAAACCAAGAGACCCAGTACTTC. It yields the protein CASSYTNQETQYF.

This sequence joins TRBV7-3 and TRBJ2-1; 7 positions agree with TRBD2. This CDR3 spans 13 amino acids. Germline assignment: CDR1 SGHTA and CDR2 FQGTGA. J lost 8 bases, V lost 2 bases, and 3 bases had no gene match. Here the CDR3 reads CASSLPGRDEQFF. The CDR3 DNA is TGTGCCAGCAGCTTACCAGGGAGGGATGAGCAGTTCTTC.

This clone was seen more than once but under ten times. The chain has TRBV2 and TRBJ2-7, with D hard to call. Germline V CDR1 and CDR2: SNHLY, FYNNEI. V lost 3 bases and J 4 bases, leaving 1 base between the germline ends. The CDR3 has 10 residues. CDR3: CASSDYEQYV. The CDR3 bases are TGTGCCAGCAGTGATTACGAGCAGTACGTC.